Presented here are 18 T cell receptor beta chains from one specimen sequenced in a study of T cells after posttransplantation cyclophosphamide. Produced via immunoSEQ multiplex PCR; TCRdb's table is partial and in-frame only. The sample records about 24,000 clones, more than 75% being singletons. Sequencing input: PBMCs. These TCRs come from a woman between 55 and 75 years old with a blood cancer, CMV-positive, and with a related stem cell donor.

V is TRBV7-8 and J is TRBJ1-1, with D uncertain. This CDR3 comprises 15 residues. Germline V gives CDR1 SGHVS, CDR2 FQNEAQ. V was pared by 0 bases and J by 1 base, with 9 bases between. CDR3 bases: TGTGCCAGCAGCTTAGCGGCATTTTCGAACACTGAAGCTTTCTTT. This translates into CASSLAAFSNTEAFF.

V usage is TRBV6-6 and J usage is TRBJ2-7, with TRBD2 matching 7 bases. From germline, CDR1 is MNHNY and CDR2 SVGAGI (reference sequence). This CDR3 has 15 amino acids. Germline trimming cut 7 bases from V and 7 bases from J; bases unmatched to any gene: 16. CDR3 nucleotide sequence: TGTGCCAGCACCCCTAGCGGAGGAGCTCAGGGAGAGCAGTACTTC. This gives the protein CASTPSGGAQGEQYF.

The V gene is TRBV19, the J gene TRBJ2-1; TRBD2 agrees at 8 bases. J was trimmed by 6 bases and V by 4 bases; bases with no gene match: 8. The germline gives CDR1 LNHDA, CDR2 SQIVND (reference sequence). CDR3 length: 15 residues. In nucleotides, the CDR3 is TGTGCCAGTAGTACCGGGACTAGATGGGTCAATGAGCAGTTCTTC. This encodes CASSTGTRWVNEQFF.

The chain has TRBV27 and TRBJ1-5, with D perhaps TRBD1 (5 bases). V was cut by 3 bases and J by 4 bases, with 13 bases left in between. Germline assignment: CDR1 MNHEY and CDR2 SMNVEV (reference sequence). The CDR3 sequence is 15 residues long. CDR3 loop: CASSLSQGGNQPQHF. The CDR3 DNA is TGTGCCAGCAGTTTGAGTCAGGGAGGGAATCAGCCCCAGCATTTT.

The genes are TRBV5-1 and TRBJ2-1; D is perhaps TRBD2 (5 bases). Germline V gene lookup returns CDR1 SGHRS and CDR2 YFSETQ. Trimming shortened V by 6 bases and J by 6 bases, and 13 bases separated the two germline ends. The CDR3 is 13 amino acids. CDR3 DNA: TGCGCCAGCACACTGGGGAGTACCAATGAGCAGTTCTTC. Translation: CASTLGSTNEQFF.

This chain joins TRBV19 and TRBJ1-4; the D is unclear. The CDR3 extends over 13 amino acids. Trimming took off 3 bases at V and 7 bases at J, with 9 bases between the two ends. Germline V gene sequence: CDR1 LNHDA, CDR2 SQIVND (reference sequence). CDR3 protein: CASSIGIREKLFF. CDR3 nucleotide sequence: TGTGCCAGTAGTATTGGCATCCGTGAAAAACTGTTTTTT.

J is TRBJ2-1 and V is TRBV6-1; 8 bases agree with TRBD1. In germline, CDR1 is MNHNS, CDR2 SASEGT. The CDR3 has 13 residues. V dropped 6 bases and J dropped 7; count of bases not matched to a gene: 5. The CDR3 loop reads CASRPGQGNEQFF. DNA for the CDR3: TGTGCCAGCAGACCTGGACAGGGAAATGAGCAGTTCTTC.

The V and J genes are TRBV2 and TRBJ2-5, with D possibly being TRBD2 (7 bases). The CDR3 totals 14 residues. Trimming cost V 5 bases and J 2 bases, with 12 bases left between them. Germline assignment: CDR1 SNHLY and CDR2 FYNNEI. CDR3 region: CASSLGGAQETQYF. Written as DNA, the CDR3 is TGTGCCAGCAGTCTGGGGGGGGCACAAGAGACCCAGTACTTC.

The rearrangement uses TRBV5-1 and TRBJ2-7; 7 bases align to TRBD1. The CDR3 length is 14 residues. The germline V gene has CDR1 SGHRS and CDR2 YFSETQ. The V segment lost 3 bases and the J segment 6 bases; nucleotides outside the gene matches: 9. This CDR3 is CASSSATSGGEQYF. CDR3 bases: TGCGCCAGCAGCTCCGCTACATCAGGGGGCGAGCAGTACTTC.

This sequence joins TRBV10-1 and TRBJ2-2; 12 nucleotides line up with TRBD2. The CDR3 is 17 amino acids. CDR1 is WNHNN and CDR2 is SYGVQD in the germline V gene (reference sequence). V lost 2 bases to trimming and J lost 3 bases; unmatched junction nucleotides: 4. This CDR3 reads CASSERRLAGDTGELFF. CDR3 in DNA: TGCGCCAGCAGTGAGCGTCGACTAGCGGGGGACACCGGGGAGCTGTTTTTT.

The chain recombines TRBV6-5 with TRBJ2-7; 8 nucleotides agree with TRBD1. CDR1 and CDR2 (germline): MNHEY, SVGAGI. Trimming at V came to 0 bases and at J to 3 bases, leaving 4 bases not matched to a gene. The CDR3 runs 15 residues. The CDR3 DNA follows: TGTGCCAGCAGTTACTCGGGACAGGTTTTCTACGAGCAGTACTTC. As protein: CASSYSGQVFYEQYF.

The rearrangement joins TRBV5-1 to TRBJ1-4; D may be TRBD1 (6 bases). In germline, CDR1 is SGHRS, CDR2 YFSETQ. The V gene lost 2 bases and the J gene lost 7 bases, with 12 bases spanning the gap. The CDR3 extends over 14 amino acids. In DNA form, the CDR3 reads TGCGCCAGCAGCTTTACAGGGTATGGTGAAAAACTGTTTTTT. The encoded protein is CASSFTGYGEKLFF.

CDR3 sequence: CASSYSQGGDTQYF. The CDR3 DNA is TGCGCCAGCAGCTATTCCCAGGGTGGAGATACGCAGTATTTT. The J gene is TRBJ2-3, the V gene TRBV5-1; D possibly corresponds to TRBD1 (5 bases). This CDR3 contains 14 residues. Germline V gene sequence: CDR1 SGHRS, CDR2 YFSETQ. Trimming removed 3 bases at V and 5 bases at J, with 13 bases between.

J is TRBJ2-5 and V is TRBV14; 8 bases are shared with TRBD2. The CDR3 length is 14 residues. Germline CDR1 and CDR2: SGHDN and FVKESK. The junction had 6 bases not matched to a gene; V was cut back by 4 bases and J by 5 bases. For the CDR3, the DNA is TGTGCCAGCAGCCGGCTAGCGGGTGGGGAGACCCAGTACTTC. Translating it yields CASSRLAGGETQYF.

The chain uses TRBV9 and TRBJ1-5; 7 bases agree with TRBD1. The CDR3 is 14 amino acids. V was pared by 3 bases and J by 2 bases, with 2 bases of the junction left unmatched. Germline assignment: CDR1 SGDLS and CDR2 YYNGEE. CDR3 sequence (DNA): TGTGCCAGCAGCGCTGGGACAGGCAATCAGCCCCAGCATTTT. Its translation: CASSAGTGNQPQHF.

CDR3: CASSLNPRYGYTF. Written as DNA, the CDR3 is TGTGCCAGCAGCCTTAATCCCCGCTATGGCTACACCTTC. The chain combines TRBV6-5 with TRBJ1-2; D not resolved. CDR1 and CDR2 from the germline V gene are MNHEY and SVGAGI. V was shortened by 6 bases and J by 4 bases, with 12 bases between the two germline ends. The CDR3 loop spans 13 amino acids.

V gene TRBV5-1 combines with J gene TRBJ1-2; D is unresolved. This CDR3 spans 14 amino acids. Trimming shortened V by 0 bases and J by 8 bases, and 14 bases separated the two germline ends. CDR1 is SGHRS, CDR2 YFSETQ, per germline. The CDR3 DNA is TGCGCCAGCAGCTTGGCCGTCGGGGATACGGGCTACACCTTC. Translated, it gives CASSLAVGDTGYTF.

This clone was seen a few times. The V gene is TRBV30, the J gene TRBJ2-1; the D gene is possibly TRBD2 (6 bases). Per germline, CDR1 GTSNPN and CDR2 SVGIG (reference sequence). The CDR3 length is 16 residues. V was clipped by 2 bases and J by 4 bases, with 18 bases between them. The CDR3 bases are TGTGCCTGGAGTCCTAACTCGCCCGGGAGTTACAATGAGCAGTTCTTC. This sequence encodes CAWSPNSPGSYNEQFF.